This T cell receptor beta chain was sequenced in a study of blood T cell repertoires in COVID-19. Across the study: Sources were T cells, B-cell-depleted T cells, or PBMCs; the material itself was cDNA or gDNA.

The method was immunoSEQ multiplex PCR; TCRdb's version includes in-frame clones alone and lacks a portion of them. The data contain 200,000 to 300,000 clones, roughly four fifths of them singletons. The CDR3 has 15 amino acids. With 0 bases clipped from V and 4 bases from J, the junction kept 8 bases outside the gene matches. CDR1 and CDR2 from the germline V gene are GTSNPN and SVGIG (reference sequence). The sample holds a few counts of this clone. Input material: peripheral blood. The rearrangement uses TRBV30 and TRBJ1-2; the match to TRBD1 covers 7 bases. The source is a woman aged 80 or older with acute or convalescent COVID-19. The CDR3 sequence is CAWSVGSGGGYGYTF. As DNA, the CDR3 is TGTGCCTGGAGTGTAGGGTCAGGGGGAGGCTATGGCTACACCTTC.